The sample holds many counts of the clone carrying this T cell receptor beta chain. Original methodology: There were a median of approximately 100,000 TCRs per sample, with a range from roughly 20,000 to 700,000. TCRdb recomputed calls from the RACE reads with MiXCR, one row per CDR3 protein. Clone size and V and J calls follow TCRdb, not the original study. Altogether roughly 130,000 distinct CDR3 sequences are present, over 9% being singletons, with the ten largest covering around 2.5%. Described time point: patch test 3, about 24 weeks after DPC sensitization. Treatment defined: therapeutic diphenylcyclopropenone sensitization with weekly scalp DPC. These data come from a study of human T cells and chemical hapten exposure. The clonotype comes from a woman in her 50s with alopecia areata. Some clones in this sample may be carry-over from other donors' samples. Source: whole blood, taken in connection with sensitization to the hapten diphenylcyclopropenone (DPC).

The CDR3 here is CASSPGTGANVLTF. The CDR3 bases are TGTGCCAGCAGTCCTGGGACAGGGGCCAACGTCCTGACTTTC. The chain is built from TRBV28 and TRBJ2-6, with D possibly being TRBD1 (6 bases). The CDR3 spans 14 residues. Deletions cut 5 bases from V and 4 bases from J, with 9 bases between. Germline assignment: CDR1 MDHEN and CDR2 SYDVKM.